A single sample gave rise to the 32 T cell receptor beta chains below, sequenced in a study of blood T cells in healthy people across ages. A sample-barcoded 5' primer and a J-beta primer mix were used in a second PCR of roughly 7 to 12 cycles. TCRdb fed the 5' RACE reads into MiXCR, producing one record per CDR3 protein. This sample has some 1,800,000 distinct CDR3 sequences, with around 42% found just once. The sequenced sample consisted of blood. The receptors originated from a human donor in good health.

This clonotype was seen a handful of times. This chain connects TRBV11-2 to TRBJ2-7; D call uncertain. Germline V gene data show CDR1 as SGHAT and CDR2 as FQNNGV. The CDR3 is made up of 16 amino acids. The V end lost 1 base, the J end lost 0 bases, and 13 bases lay between the germline ends. The CDR3 region is CASSLADSRFSYEQYF. For the CDR3, the DNA is TGTGCCAGCAGCTTAGCCGATTCCAGGTTCTCCTACGAGCAGTACTTC.

This clonotype was found once. This chain connects TRBV7-2 to TRBJ2-1; maybe TRBD2 (5 bases). Germline V gives CDR1 SGHTA, CDR2 FQGNSA. V was shortened by 4 bases and J by 9 bases, with 16 bases between the two germline ends. The CDR3 covers 14 residues. The DNA of the CDR3 is TGTGCCAGCAGCTCTAGCCAGGATATAGGTGAGCAGTTCTTC. It is translated as CASSSSQDIGEQFF.

This clonotype was observed a handful of times. The rearrangement links TRBV12-5 to TRBJ2-1; a weak D match, TRBD2 (5 bases). Trimming cost V 3 bases and J 8 bases, with 8 bases left between them. The CDR3 runs to 12 residues. Germline V gene lookup returns CDR1 LGHNT and CDR2 FRNRAP. The chain's CDR3 is CASGFYGDEQFF. For the CDR3, the DNA is TGTGCTAGTGGTTTCTACGGGGATGAGCAGTTCTTC.

This clonotype was seen a few times. The J gene is TRBJ2-6, the V gene TRBV7-2; possible D gene TRBD1, 6 bases. Germline V CDR1 and CDR2: SGHTA, FQGNSA. This CDR3 contains 18 residues. Trimming took off 4 bases at V and 0 bases at J, with 16 bases between the two ends. In nucleotides, the CDR3 is TGTGCCAGCAGCTATCGAGTGAGGACAGCCTCTGGGGCCAACGTCCTGACTTTC. Amino acids: CASSYRVRTASGANVLTF.

This chain joins TRBV6-2 or TRBV6-3 and TRBJ2-7, with 11 bases that match TRBD2. This CDR3 is built from 17 residues. The J segment lost 2 bases and the V segment lost 5 bases, leaving 11 bases of the junction unmatched. Germline V CDR1 and CDR2: MNHEY, SVGEGT. The CDR3 here is CASSDATLAGGPYEQYF. CDR3 in DNA: TGTGCCAGCAGTGACGCCACCCTAGCGGGGGGCCCCTACGAGCAGTACTTC.

For the CDR3, the DNA is TGTGCCAGCAGTCTGGACCGAAAAGGGAATTCACCCCTCCACTTT. This codes for CASSLDRKGNSPLHF. J is TRBJ1-6 and V is TRBV6-5; D gene unclear. The CDR3 sequence is 15 residues long. Trimming left V 5 bases short and J 7 bases short, with 15 bases between. Germline CDR1 is MNHEY and CDR2 is SVGAGI.

This clonotype was recorded a few times. This chain links TRBV7-3 with TRBJ2-3; 10 nucleotides match TRBD2. The germline V gene has CDR1 SGHTA and CDR2 FQGTGA. The V and J ends lost 5 bases and 6 bases, in that order; junction bases with no gene match: 8. The CDR3 is 15 amino acids. The CDR3 reads CASSRLAGSVDTQYF. The DNA for the CDR3 is TGTGCCAGCAGCCGACTAGCGGGCTCTGTGGATACGCAGTATTTT. Full variable domain (remainder filled in from reference TRBV7-3 and TRBJ2-3): GAGVSQTPSNKVTEKGKYVELRCDPISGHTALYWYRQSLGQGPEFLIYFQGTGAADDSGLPNDRFFAVRPEGSVSTLKIQRTERGDSAVYLCASSRLAGSVDTQYFGPGTRLTVL.

This clonotype was picked up one time. The chain employs TRBV6-2 or TRBV6-3 and TRBJ2-5; 8 bases are shared with TRBD1. Germline V gene lookup returns CDR1 MNHEY and CDR2 SVGEGT. V shed 6 bases and J 0 bases; nucleotides not matched to a gene: 9. The CDR3 is 16 amino acids. Here the CDR3 DNA reads TGTGCCAGCAGATCTAACGACAGGGGACACCAAGAGACCCAGTACTTC. Translated: CASRSNDRGHQETQYF.

The chain is built from TRBV4-2 and TRBJ2-1, with 10 bases identical to TRBD2. The V gene's germline CDR1 is LGHNA and CDR2 YNFKEQ. CDR3 length equals 15 residues. V dropped 1 base and J dropped 8; count of bases not matched to a gene: 5. The CDR3 loop reads CASSQGGTSAHEQFF. CDR3 sequence (DNA): TGTGCCAGCAGCCAAGGGGGGACTAGCGCGCATGAGCAGTTCTTC.

The V and J genes are TRBV6-5 and TRBJ1-3; 9 bases are a match to TRBD1. Trimming removed 0 bases from V and 0 bases from J; junction bases left unmatched: 9. The CDR3 runs 19 residues. The V gene's germline CDR1 is MNHEY and CDR2 SVGAGI. CDR3 DNA sequence: TGTGCCAGCAGTTACTCGAGGGGGACAGGGTTTTCCTCTGGAAACACCATATATTTT. Translated: CASSYSRGTGFSSGNTIYF.

This clonotype came up a few times. V gene TRBV12-3 or TRBV12-4 combines with J gene TRBJ1-2, with 9 positions matching TRBD1. J lost 3 bases, V lost 6 bases, and 5 bases had no gene match. This CDR3 has 14 amino acids. This chain's CDR3 is CASRGTGIHYGYTF. CDR3 bases: TGTGCCAGCAGGGGGACAGGGATTCACTATGGCTACACCTTC.

J is TRBJ2-2 and V is TRBV29-1, with D possibly being TRBD1 (5 bases). The CDR3 totals 13 residues. With 3 bases removed from V and 1 base from J, the gap between germline ends came to 6 bases. Per germline, CDR1 SQVTM and CDR2 ANQGSEA. CDR3 DNA: TGCAGCGTTGATACAGGGAACACCGGGGAGCTGTTTTTT. This codes for CSVDTGNTGELFF.

This clonotype was picked up one time. The chain uses TRBV11-1 and TRBJ1-1; 8 bases agree with TRBD1. This CDR3 has 16 amino acids. The trim removed 4 bases at V and 8 bases at J, leaving 15 bases unmatched. Germline loops: CDR1 SGHAT, CDR2 FQDESV (reference sequence). CDR3 protein: CASSSDPGQGRSEAFF. In nucleotides, the CDR3 is TGTGCCAGCAGCTCAGACCCAGGACAGGGTAGATCGGAAGCTTTCTTT.

With respect to this clonotype: At one boundary the junction diverges from the germline segment, which might be a read error. The chain uses TRBV7-2 and TRBJ1-2, with 10 bases lining up with TRBD1. Germline V CDR1 and CDR2: SGHTA, FQGNSA. This CDR3 has 16 amino acids. CDR3 nucleotide sequence: TGTGCCAGCAGCTTAGGAGCGGACAGGGGGGGCCATGGCTGCACCTTC. Its translation: CASSLGADRGGHGCTF.

The rearrangement links TRBV30 to TRBJ2-1, with D possibly matching TRBD2 (5 bases). The CDR3 spans 12 residues. V was trimmed by 0 bases and J by 7 bases, leaving 7 bases between them. Per germline, CDR1 GTSNPN and CDR2 SVGIG (reference sequence). The CDR3 region has the DNA TGTGCCTGGAGTGTAACGGGGAATGAGCAGTTCTTC. Its protein is CAWSVTGNEQFF.

This clonotype occurred many times. The chain has TRBV18 and TRBJ2-5, with 10 bases aligning to TRBD2. The CDR3 contains 17 residues. Germline loops: CDR1 KGHSH, CDR2 LQKENI. Trimming removed 2 bases from V and 1 base from J; junction bases left unmatched: 7. The CDR3 spells CASSPKSSGGIQETQYF. The CDR3 nucleotides read TGTGCCAGCTCACCAAAGTCTAGCGGGGGAATCCAAGAGACCCAGTACTTC.

Note on this clonotype: The CDR3 end shows no conserved phenylalanine or tryptophan, and so a read error is likely. The chain recombines TRBV29-1 with TRBJ2-1; no clear D gene. CDR3 length equals 13 residues. The germline V gene encodes CDR1 SQVTM and CDR2 ANQGSEA. Trimming removed 4 bases at V and 6 bases at J, with 13 bases between. This CDR3 reads CSVAQVVANEQFL. The CDR3 DNA sequence: TGCAGCGTTGCGCAGGTCGTGGCCAATGAGCAGTTCCTC.

The chain recombines TRBV28 with TRBJ2-3; D gene uncertain. V lost 8 bases, J lost 7 bases, and 10 bases lay in between. The CDR3 has 11 amino acids. The germline CDR1 and CDR2 sequences are MDHEN and SYDVKM. In DNA form, the CDR3 reads TGTGCCAGCTCCGATATTTATACGCAGTATTTT. Translation: CASSDIYTQYF. Variable domain in full (rest from reference TRBV28 and TRBJ2-3): DVKVTQSSRYLVKRTGEKVFLECVQDMDHENMFWYRQDPGLGLRLIYFSYDVKMKEKGDIPEGYSVSREKKERFSLILESASTNQTSMYLCASSDIYTQYFGPGTRLTVL.

There are a few counts of this clonotype. The rearrangement joins TRBV10-3 to TRBJ2-1, with 9 bases fitting TRBD2. CDR1 ENHRY and CDR2 SYGVKD come from the germline V gene. With V trimmed by 0 bases and J by 8 bases, 8 bases remained unmatched. The CDR3 loop spans 16 amino acids. The CDR3 DNA reads TGTGCCATCAGTGAGTCCAATAGCGGGGGTGTATATGAGCAGTTCTTC. Its translation: CAISESNSGGVYEQFF.

This clonotype is a singleton in its sample. The V gene is TRBV3-1, the J gene TRBJ2-1; TRBD2 aligns across 9 bases. V was clipped by 2 bases and J by 10 bases; unmatched bases: 6. The germline CDR1 and CDR2 sequences are LGHDT and YNNKEL (reference sequence). The CDR3 spans 14 residues. Here the CDR3 DNA reads TGTGCCAGCAGCCAAACTCTAGCGGGAATAGAGCAGTTCTTC. Translating it yields CASSQTLAGIEQFF.

This sequence joins TRBV7-3 and TRBJ2-3, with 14 bases matching TRBD2. The CDR3 is 17 amino acids. Unmatched junction bases numbered 8, after V lost 4 bases and J lost 5 bases. Germline V lookup: CDR1 SGHTA, CDR2 FQGTGA. The DNA for the CDR3 is TGTGCCAGCAGCTCAGCCGGGACTAGCGGGGGTGGAGATACGCAGTATTTT. Its translation: CASSSAGTSGGGDTQYF.

The rearrangement uses TRBV20-1 and TRBJ1-1; D is perhaps TRBD1 (5 bases). The ends were cut back, 6 bases at V and 11 bases at J, with 22 bases in the middle. The CDR3 is 13 residues long. Germline values: CDR1 DFQATT, CDR2 SNEGSKA (reference sequence). In DNA, the CDR3 is TGCAGTGCCCTGAGTGGACAAAGCCTTTGGGCTTTCTTT. Residues: CSALSGQSLWAFF.

This clonotype has a handful of counts. V is TRBV14 and J is TRBJ2-5; D call uncertain. Germline V gene data show CDR1 as SGHDN and CDR2 as FVKESK. Trimming cost V 1 base and J 5 bases, with 17 bases left between them. The CDR3 is 16 amino acids. The CDR3 coding sequence is TGTGCCAGCAGCCAAGGGATAGCTCGGCGGCGGGAGACCCAGTACTTC. This translates into CASSQGIARRRETQYF.

The genes are TRBV6-5 and TRBJ1-2; D perhaps matches TRBD1 (6 bases). The CDR3 sequence is 11 residues long. Germline V gives CDR1 MNHEY, CDR2 SVGAGI. Trimming left V 7 bases short and J 8 bases short, with 11 bases between. The CDR3 DNA reads TGTGCCAGCACGGGGGCATGGGGCTACACCTTC. It codes for CASTGAWGYTF.

The rearrangement uses TRBV12-5 and TRBJ2-1; TRBD1 agrees at 8 bases. The CDR3 totals 18 residues. V lost 4 bases, J lost 10 bases, and 21 bases stayed unmatched. The germline gives CDR1 LGHNT, CDR2 FRNRAP. The CDR3 nucleotides are TGTGCTAGTGGTTCCCCCCCAACGAGGACAGGGCGAAGGAACGAGCAGTTCTTC. The encoded protein is CASGSPPTRTGRRNEQFF.

CDR3 DNA: TGCAGCGTTCGCGGGGGGGCAAACGAGCAGTACTTC. Translated, it gives CSVRGGANEQYF. This chain joins TRBV29-1 and TRBJ2-7, with 9 bases lining up with TRBD2. Per germline, CDR1 SQVTM and CDR2 ANQGSEA. V trimming: 5 bases; J trimming: 5 bases; junction bases outside the gene matches: 4. The CDR3 runs to 12 residues.

The chain carries TRBV28 and TRBJ2-4, with a weak D call TRBD2 (7 bases). Trimming stripped 8 bases from V and 1 base from J, with 18 bases between. The CDR3 totals 16 residues. Germline V gene data show CDR1 as MDHEN and CDR2 as SYDVKM. In DNA form, the CDR3 reads TGTGCCAGCGAGAGGGGGGGCCGCATTGCCAAAAACATTCAGTACTTC. Encoded protein: CASERGGRIAKNIQYF.

The CDR3 spells CASSLFSVNNEQFF. DNA for the CDR3: TGTGCCAGCAGCTTATTTTCGGTGAACAATGAGCAGTTCTTC. The chain employs TRBV5-8 and TRBJ2-1; D gene uncertain. Germline V gene lookup returns CDR1 SGHTS and CDR2 YDEGEE. Trimming took 2 bases from V and 5 from J, leaving 11 bases between them. The CDR3 totals 14 residues.

The chain uses TRBV7-2 and TRBJ1-1; the D gene is possibly TRBD1 (5 bases). Germline lookup yields CDR1 SGHTA and CDR2 FQGNSA. The V end was cut by 3 bases, the J end by 2 bases, with 13 bases between. The CDR3 runs to 15 residues. The CDR3 protein is CASSLSRVRNTEAFF. The DNA of the CDR3 is TGTGCCAGCAGCTTGAGCAGGGTTCGCAACACTGAAGCTTTCTTT.

V gene TRBV7-2 combines with J gene TRBJ2-1, with a tentative D call TRBD2 (5 bases). V was cut by 2 bases and J by 9 bases, with 14 bases left in between. CDR1 is SGHTA and CDR2 is FQGNSA in the germline V gene. The CDR3 sequence is 14 residues long. This CDR3 reads CASSLQRSGSEQFF. As DNA, the CDR3 is TGTGCCAGCAGCTTACAGAGGTCGGGGTCTGAGCAGTTCTTC.

This clonotype has more than one count but fewer than ten. The CDR3, as DNA: TGTGCCAGCAGTTTAAAGGGACGGCTCTACGAGCAGTACTTC. Amino acids: CASSLKGRLYEQYF. The V call is TRBV12-3 or TRBV12-4, the J call TRBJ2-7; D is perhaps TRBD1 or TRBD2 (5 bases each). V lost 2 bases to trimming and J lost 3 bases, with 11 bases between them. The CDR3 has 14 amino acids.

The chain uses TRBV7-2 and TRBJ2-1; D is uncertain. V was trimmed by 4 bases and J by 8 bases, leaving 9 bases between them. The germline CDR1 and CDR2 sequences are SGHTA and FQGNSA. The CDR3 runs to 12 residues. CDR3 coding DNA: TGTGCCAGCAGCTGGGATGGCCATGAGCAGTTCTTC. Its protein product is CASSWDGHEQFF.